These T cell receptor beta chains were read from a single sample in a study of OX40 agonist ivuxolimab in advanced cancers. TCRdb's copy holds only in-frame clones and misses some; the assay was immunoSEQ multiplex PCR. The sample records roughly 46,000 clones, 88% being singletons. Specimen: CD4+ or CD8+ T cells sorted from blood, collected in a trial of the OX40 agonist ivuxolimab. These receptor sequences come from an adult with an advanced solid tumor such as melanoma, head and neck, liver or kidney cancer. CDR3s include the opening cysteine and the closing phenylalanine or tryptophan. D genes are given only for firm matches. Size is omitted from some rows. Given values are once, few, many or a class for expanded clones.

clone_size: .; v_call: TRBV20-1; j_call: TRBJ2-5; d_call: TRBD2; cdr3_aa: CSARASGSQYF
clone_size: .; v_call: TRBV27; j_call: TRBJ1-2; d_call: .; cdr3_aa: CASSLGGGYGYTF
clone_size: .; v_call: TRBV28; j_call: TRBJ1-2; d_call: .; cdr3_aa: CASSSSDRYGYTF
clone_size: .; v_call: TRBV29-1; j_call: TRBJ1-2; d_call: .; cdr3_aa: CSAGVGVNYGYTF
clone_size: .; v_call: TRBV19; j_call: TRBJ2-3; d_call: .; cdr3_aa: CASSINKITDTQYF
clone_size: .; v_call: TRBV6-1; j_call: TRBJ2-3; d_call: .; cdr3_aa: CASSEAWGPLGTDTQYF
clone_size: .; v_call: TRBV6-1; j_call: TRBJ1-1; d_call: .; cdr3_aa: CASSDVGWGLFF
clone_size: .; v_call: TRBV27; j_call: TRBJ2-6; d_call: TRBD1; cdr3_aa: CASSLQGQGVGANVLTF
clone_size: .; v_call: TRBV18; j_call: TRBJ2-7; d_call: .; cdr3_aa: CASSPPDFYEQYF
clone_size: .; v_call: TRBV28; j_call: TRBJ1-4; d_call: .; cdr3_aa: CASSLAPSNEKLFF
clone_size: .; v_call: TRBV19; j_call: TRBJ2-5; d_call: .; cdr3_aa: CASSITGTLGETQYF
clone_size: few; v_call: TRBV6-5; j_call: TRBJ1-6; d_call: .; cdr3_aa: CASSYSIANNSPLHF
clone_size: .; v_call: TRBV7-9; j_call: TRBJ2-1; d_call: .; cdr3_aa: CASSLIKQGRTNEQFF
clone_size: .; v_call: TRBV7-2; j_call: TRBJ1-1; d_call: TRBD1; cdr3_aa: CASSLMTGGLNTEAFF
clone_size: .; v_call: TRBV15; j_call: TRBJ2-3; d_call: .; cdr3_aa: CATSRKGGPAMDTQYF
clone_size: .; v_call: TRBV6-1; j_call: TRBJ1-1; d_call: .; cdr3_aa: CASSELTTNTEAFF
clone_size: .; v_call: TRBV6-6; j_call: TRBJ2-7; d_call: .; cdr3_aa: CASRRDTYSGYEQYF
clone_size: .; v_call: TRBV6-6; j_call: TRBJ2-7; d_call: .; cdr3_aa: CASRREFSYEQYF
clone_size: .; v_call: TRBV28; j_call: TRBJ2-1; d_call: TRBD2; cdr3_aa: CASITGGVDEQFF